Sequencing of this T cell receptor beta chain was carried out in a study of blood T cell repertoires in COVID-19. Authors' methods: From reference gene primer amplification, estimates of nucleated cell counts were derived. Only in-frame clones appear in the TCRdb table, and some are missing; sequencing was by immunoSEQ multiplex PCR. V and J calls and clone size are copied from that table; D and trimming were computed from the DNA. The sample lists tens of thousands of clones, about 81% occurring once. This receptor was taken from a woman of 80 years or more with COVID-19, enrolled during active disease. Sequences were obtained from peripheral blood.

CDR3 sequence: CASSVVGRGNTDTQYF. For the CDR3, the DNA is TGTGCCAGCAGCGTAGTGGGGCGGGGAAACACAGATACGCAGTATTTT. The rearrangement links TRBV9 to TRBJ2-3; TRBD2 might be the D (6 bases). The CDR3 is 16 amino acids. Trimming stripped 0 bases from V and 2 bases from J, with 13 bases between. Germline V gene data show CDR1 as SGDLS and CDR2 as YYNGEE.